A selection of T cell receptor beta chains follows, all from one sample in a study of technical replicates of blood from a few donors. Measured with immunoSEQ multiplex PCR; TCRdb has only the in-frame clones, and not every one. Counted here are about 88,000 clones, approximately 94% occurring once; the ten biggest clones make up approximately 0.25%. Material: T cells isolated from PBMCs. Receptors originate from a human donor in good health. CDR3s leave out the opening cysteine and the closing phenylalanine or tryptophan. The D gene is left open where the match is weak.

ASSQTSGAHNEQF	TRBV7-3	TRBJ2-1	13	TRBD2
ASSLNPGGGGADTQY	TRBV7-3	TRBJ2-3	15	TRBD2
SVKTGRAFNEQF	TRBV29-1	TRBJ2-1	12	TRBD2
ASTSSKGVVAEAF	TRBV7-6	TRBJ1-1	13	NA
ASNPPDRGGSSSNYGYT	TRBV4-1	TRBJ1-2	17	TRBD1
ATSAPGTGAIQQY	TRBV15	TRBJ2-7	13	TRBD1
ASSQGQGVYGYT	TRBV4-1	TRBJ1-2	12	TRBD1
ASSLVSSAEFNTYEQY	TRBV5-4	TRBJ2-7	16	NA
ASSSWTGRRNQPQH	TRBV7-9	TRBJ1-5	14	TRBD1
ASSLSALGTSGSRYEQY	TRBV27	TRBJ2-7	17	TRBD2
ASSVGASNEQF	TRBV9	TRBJ2-1	11	NA
ASSRGLQGAIGYT	TRBV6-5	TRBJ1-2	13	TRBD1
AWYPRISNYGYT	TRBV30	TRBJ1-2	12	NA
ASSLAENYGYT	TRBV5-1	TRBJ1-2	11	NA
ASSPQRGGDTQY	TRBV18	TRBJ2-3	12	TRBD2
SAIRGRHNEQF	TRBV29-1	TRBJ2-1	11	NA
ASSWGTSGYTYNEQF	TRBV28	TRBJ2-1	15	TRBD2
ASSQVVTGRNQPQH	TRBV4-1	TRBJ1-5	14	NA
AIRSTDTQY	TRBV28	TRBJ2-3	9	NA
ASSLDGASGSLRLYIQY	TRBV11-3	TRBJ2-4	17	TRBD2
ASSPPSVRETQY	TRBV7-9	TRBJ2-5	12	NA
ASSEYGQGPYGYT	TRBV6-1	TRBJ1-2	13	TRBD1
ASSLVTASNQPQH	TRBV18	TRBJ1-5	13	NA
ASSVAGSGYEQY	TRBV19	TRBJ2-7	12	NA
ASSPWDLTTYGYT	TRBV9	TRBJ1-2	13	NA
ASSYGLAGRTDTQY	TRBV7-6	TRBJ2-3	14	TRBD2
ASSLGQGDYT	TRBV7-9	TRBJ1-2	10	TRBD1
ASSLVESGAETQY	TRBV7-9	TRBJ2-5	13	TRBD2
ASGSGFSNQPQH	TRBV12-5	TRBJ1-5	12	NA